Each of the 19 T cell receptor beta chains below was sequenced from the same sample in a study of blood T cell repertoires in COVID-19. Some clones are missing from TCRdb's copy, which holds only in-frame ones; the method was immunoSEQ multiplex PCR. In the table there are about 190,000 clones, roughly 88% of which are singletons. The material sequenced was peripheral blood. These receptors all stem from a middle-aged woman who had recovered from COVID-19.

The chain recombines TRBV12-3 or TRBV12-4 with TRBJ2-3, with a tentative D call TRBD1 (5 bases). This CDR3 has 13 residues. The V and J ends lost 6 bases and 4 bases respectively, with 11 bases between them. CDR3 loop: CASRDTLADTQYF. DNA of the CDR3: TGTGCCAGCAGGGACACCCTAGCAGATACGCAGTATTTT.

The rearrangement uses TRBV7-9 and TRBJ1-5, with D perhaps matching TRBD1 (6 bases). The CDR3 has 15 residues. Germline CDR1 reads SEHNR; CDR2 reads FQNEAQ (reference sequence). The V end lost 1 base, the J end lost 8 bases, and 15 bases lay between the germline ends. The CDR3: CASSLEVDGDKPQHF. The DNA of the CDR3 is TGTGCCAGCAGCTTAGAGGTGGACGGGGACAAGCCCCAGCATTTT.

CDR3: CASSSKASGVITYQETQYF. DNA of the CDR3: TGTGCCAGCAGCTCGAAGGCTAGCGGGGTAATCACGTACCAAGAGACCCAGTACTTC. The genes are TRBV5-6 and TRBJ2-5; 9 bases fit TRBD2. The CDR3 spans 19 residues. Germline V gene sequence: CDR1 SGHDT, CDR2 YYEEEE. With 3 bases clipped from V and 0 bases from J, the junction kept 15 bases outside the gene matches. The full variable domain, rest sourced from reference TRBV5-6 and TRBJ2-5, is DAGVTQSPTHLIKTRGQQVTLRCSPKSGHDTVSWYQQALGQGPQFIFQYYEEEERQRGNFPDRFSGHQFPNYSSELNVNALLLGDSALYLCASSSKASGVITYQETQYFGPGTRLLVL.

This chain joins TRBV2 and TRBJ2-6, with TRBD2 as a possible D gene (6 bases). The CDR3 runs to 15 residues. Germline values: CDR1 SNHLY, CDR2 FYNNEI. With 4 bases removed from V and 4 bases from J, the gap between germline ends came to 11 bases. CDR3 sequence: CASSVGGVGANVLTF. In DNA form, the CDR3 reads TGTGCCAGCAGTGTAGGAGGGGTAGGGGCCAACGTCCTGACTTTC.

The chain employs TRBV19 and TRBJ1-5, with a weak D call TRBD1 (5 bases). The CDR3 extends over 14 amino acids. The germline gives CDR1 LNHDA, CDR2 SQIVND (reference sequence). The germline V and J ends were trimmed by 7 bases and 6 bases, with 16 bases remaining between them. CDR3 DNA sequence: TGTGCCAGTACCCCTGAGCAGGGCGCTCAGCCCCAGCATTTT. This sequence encodes CASTPEQGAQPQHF.

The V call is TRBV19, the J call TRBJ2-5, with D maybe TRBD2 (5 bases). Trimming pared 3 bases from V and 6 bases from J, leaving 11 bases between. The CDR3 runs to 13 residues. Germline CDR1 reads LNHDA; CDR2 reads SQIVND (reference sequence). The CDR3 here is CASSIRTGQTQYF. In DNA, the CDR3 is TGTGCCAGTAGTATCCGGACTGGGCAGACCCAGTACTTC.

The table lists this clone with a few counts. The chain recombines TRBV6-5 with TRBJ2-7, with 7 bases fitting TRBD2. The junction had 10 bases not matched to a gene; V was cut back by 6 bases and J by 2 bases. The length of the CDR3 is 15 residues. Germline lookup yields CDR1 MNHEY and CDR2 SVGAGI. The CDR3 here is CASSAEGREPYEQYF. Written as DNA, the CDR3 is TGTGCCAGCAGCGCAGAGGGGAGGGAACCCTACGAGCAGTACTTC.

The chain recombines TRBV5-1 with TRBJ2-2; TRBD1 aligns across 8 bases. The junction had 6 bases not matched to a gene; V was cut back by 4 bases and J by 4 bases. The CDR3 is 15 amino acids. Germline V gives CDR1 SGHRS, CDR2 YFSETQ. The CDR3 DNA is TGCGCCAGCAGCGGCTCGACAGGGGCCACCGGGGAGCTGTTTTTT. As protein: CASSGSTGATGELFF. Looking up the rest from reference TRBV5-1 and TRBJ2-2 gives the full variable domain: KAGVTQTPRYLIKTRGQQVTLSCSPISGHRSVSWYQQTPGQGLQFLFEYFSETQRNKGNFPGRFSGRQFSNSRSEMNVSTLELGDSALYLCASSGSTGATGELFFGEGSRLTVL.

This chain uses TRBV19 with TRBJ2-7; 9 bases line up with TRBD1. Looked up from germline, CDR1 is LNHDA and CDR2 is SQIVND (reference sequence). The length of the CDR3 is 14 residues. The ends lost 5 bases at V and 5 bases at J; junction bases unmatched: 7. Here the CDR3 DNA reads TGTGCCAGTAGTCTAAGGACAGGGGTCCACGAGCAGTACTTC. It specifies CASSLRTGVHEQYF.

This sequence joins TRBV27 and TRBJ2-7; D is perhaps TRBD1 (5 bases). The CDR3 is 16 residues long. The V gene's germline CDR1 is MNHEY and CDR2 SMNVEV (reference sequence). Trimming stripped 5 bases from V and 0 bases from J, with 17 bases between. The CDR3 spells CASSPLPTASSYEQYF. The CDR3 DNA is TGTGCCAGCAGTCCCCTACCGACAGCGAGCTCCTACGAGCAGTACTTC.

This clone has a handful of counts. The rearrangement links TRBV5-1 to TRBJ2-2; possible D gene TRBD2, 6 bases. V dropped 3 bases and J dropped 3 bases, with 15 bases sitting between them. The length of the CDR3 is 16 residues. The germline V gene has CDR1 SGHRS and CDR2 YFSETQ. The DNA for the CDR3 is TGCGCCAGCAGCTCCTTGGGCGGGATCTACACCGGGGAGCTGTTTTTT. Its protein is CASSSLGGIYTGELFF.

The rearrangement joins TRBV7-6 to TRBJ2-1; 7 nucleotides line up with TRBD1. This CDR3 has 15 amino acids. Germline V gives CDR1 SGHVS, CDR2 FNYEAQ. Trimming removed 5 bases from V and 6 bases from J; junction bases left unmatched: 10. This chain's CDR3 is CASSQEGQATNEQFF. CDR3 nucleotides: TGTGCCAGCAGCCAAGAAGGACAGGCGACCAATGAGCAGTTCTTC.

The V gene is TRBV28, the J gene TRBJ1-5; a weak D match, TRBD1 (5 bases). The CDR3 spans 15 residues. Trimming removed 3 bases from V and 4 bases from J, with 13 bases in between. Germline CDR1 reads MDHEN; CDR2 reads SYDVKM. For the CDR3, the DNA is TGTGCCAGCAGTTTTAGACTCGGGACTAATCAGCCCCAGCATTTT. It codes for CASSFRLGTNQPQHF. The whole variable domain, remainder taken from reference TRBV28 and TRBJ1-5, is DVKVTQSSRYLVKRTGEKVFLECVQDMDHENMFWYRQDPGLGLRLIYFSYDVKMKEKGDIPEGYSVSREKKERFSLILESASTNQTSMYLCASSFRLGTNQPQHFGDGTRLSIL.

Written as DNA, the CDR3 is TGTGCCAGTAGTTGGTCACGGGACACAGATACGCAGTATTTT. Translation gives CASSWSRDTDTQYF. The chain combines TRBV19 with TRBJ2-3; D is possibly TRBD2 (5 bases). Trimming pared 5 bases from V and 2 bases from J, leaving 11 bases between. Germline lookup yields CDR1 LNHDA and CDR2 SQIVND (reference sequence). This CDR3 comprises 14 residues.

The rearrangement uses TRBV24-1 and TRBJ1-2; D ambiguous. CDR1 is KGHDR and CDR2 is SFDVKD in the germline V gene. There are 15 residues in the CDR3. V was trimmed by 3 bases and J by 2 bases, leaving 12 bases between them. The chain's CDR3 is CATSDVIGRNYGYTF. In DNA form, the CDR3 reads TGTGCCACCAGTGATGTTATCGGGAGGAACTATGGCTACACCTTC.

This clone was picked up one time. The rearrangement uses TRBV11-2 and TRBJ2-2; D is possibly TRBD2 (6 bases). CDR3 length: 15 amino acids. Trimming cost V 0 bases and J 5 bases, with 10 bases left between them. The germline CDR1 and CDR2 sequences are SGHAT and FQNNGV. The CDR3 DNA is TGTGCCAGCAGCTTAGATCTGGGGAGGACCGGGGAGCTGTTTTTT. It specifies CASSLDLGRTGELFF.

This CDR3 reads CASSRILGQSTGELFF. The CDR3 DNA reads as TGTGCCAGCTCACGCATCCTCGGACAATCCACCGGGGAGCTGTTTTTT. This chain links TRBV18 with TRBJ2-2, with D perhaps TRBD1 (5 bases). The CDR3 contains 16 residues. The germline V gene has CDR1 KGHSH and CDR2 LQKENI. V was pared by 4 bases and J by 4 bases, with 16 bases between.

V gene TRBV30 combines with J gene TRBJ2-5; D is unclear. Trimming took off 2 bases at V and 5 bases at J, with 12 bases between the two ends. Germline V lookup: CDR1 GTSNPN, CDR2 SVGIG (reference sequence). This CDR3 is built from 13 residues. The DNA for the CDR3 is TGTGCCTGGAGTTTCGGATCAGCGGAGACCCAGTACTTC. It encodes CAWSFGSAETQYF.

The sample holds a few counts of this clone. This chain links TRBV3-1 (or the pseudogene TRBV3-2) with TRBJ2-7; 11 bases are a match to TRBD1. The length of the CDR3 is 16 residues. The germline CDR1 and CDR2 sequences are LGHDT and YNNKEL (reference sequence). Trimming at V came to 1 base and at J to 6 bases, leaving 8 bases not matched to a gene. CDR3 DNA: TGTGCCAGCAGCCAAGGGCAACCCGGGACAGGGGGCGAGCAGTACTTC. It is translated as CASSQGQPGTGGEQYF.